The 4 T cell receptor beta chains below all came from one sample that was sequenced in a study of T cells after posttransplantation cyclophosphamide. The method was immunoSEQ multiplex PCR; TCRdb's version includes in-frame clones alone and lacks a portion of them. The table has tens of thousands of clones, roughly 84% seen once; the top ten hold less than 3.5%. The specimen was PBMCs. The receptor source for this set is a man aged 30 to 39 with a blood cancer, CMV-positive, and with a related stem cell donor.

V is TRBV6-4 and J is TRBJ1-1; TRBD1 matches 9 bases. The CDR3 runs 16 residues. Germline V gene lookup returns CDR1 MRHNA and CDR2 SNTAGT. With 7 bases clipped from V and 4 bases from J, the junction kept 13 bases outside the gene matches. The CDR3 is CASTHLPGQGITEAFF. CDR3 nucleotide sequence: TGTGCCAGCACCCACCTACCGGGACAGGGAATCACTGAAGCTTTCTTT.

The genes are TRBV7-2 and TRBJ1-2; D may be TRBD1 (5 bases). V was clipped by 1 base and J by 0 bases, with 9 bases between them. This CDR3 comprises 15 residues. Germline assignment: CDR1 SGHTA and CDR2 FQGNSA. For the CDR3, the DNA is TGTGCCAGCAGCTTAGAGGGGAGGACTAACTATGGCTACACCTTC. Translating gives CASSLEGRTNYGYTF.

The chain carries TRBV29-1 and TRBJ1-1; a weak D match, TRBD1 (5 bases). CDR1 is SQVTM, CDR2 ANQGSEA, per germline. This CDR3 contains 13 residues. The V gene lost 8 bases and the J gene lost 5 bases, with 18 bases spanning the gap. CDR3 DNA sequence: TGCAGCCACCCGGCGGGGGGTAAGACTGAAGCTTTCTTT. The encoded protein is CSHPAGGKTEAFF.

This clone has just a few counts. The chain has TRBV10-3 and TRBJ1-5; no clear D gene. The germline V gene encodes CDR1 ENHRY and CDR2 SYGVKD. The CDR3 has 15 residues. The V end was cut by 3 bases, the J end by 5 bases, with 14 bases between. In DNA form, the CDR3 reads TGTGCCATCAGTGATTCAGGCCCCCAGGATCAGCCCCAGCATTTT. Translating gives CAISDSGPQDQPQHF.